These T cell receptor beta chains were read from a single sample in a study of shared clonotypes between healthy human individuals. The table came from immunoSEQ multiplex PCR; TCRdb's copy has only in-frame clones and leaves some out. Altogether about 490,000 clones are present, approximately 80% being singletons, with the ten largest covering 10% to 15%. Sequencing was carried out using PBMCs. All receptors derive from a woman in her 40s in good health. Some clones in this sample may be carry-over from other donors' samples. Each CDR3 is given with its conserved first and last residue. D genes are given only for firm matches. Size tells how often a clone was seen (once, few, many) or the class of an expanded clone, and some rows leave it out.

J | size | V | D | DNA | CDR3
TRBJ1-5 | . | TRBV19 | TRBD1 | TGTGCCAGTAGTATTAACAGGGGAGTGGGTCAGCCCCAGCATTTT | CASSINRGVGQPQHF
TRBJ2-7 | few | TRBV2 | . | TGTGCCACCCAACACGAGACAGGCTGGGAGCAGTACTTC | CATQHETGWEQYF
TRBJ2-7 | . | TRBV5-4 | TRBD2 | TGTGCCAGCAGCTTGAGCGGGAGGGCTCGGGAGCAGTACTTC | CASSLSGRAREQYF
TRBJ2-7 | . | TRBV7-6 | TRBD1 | TGTGCCAGCAGCTCCTCGGACAGGGTGTTCTACGAGCAGTACTTC | CASSSSDRVFYEQYF
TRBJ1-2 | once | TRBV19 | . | TGTGCCAGTAGTATCCCAGGGGAATGGATTTCAAGTGGCTACACCTTC | CASSIPGEWISSGYTF
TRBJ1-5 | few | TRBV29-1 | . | TGCAGCGTTCAAGAACATAGCAATCAGCCCCAGCATTTT | CSVQEHSNQPQHF
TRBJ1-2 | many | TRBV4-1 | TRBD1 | TGCGCCAGCAGCCTCCGGACAGGGGATAACTATGGCTACACCTTC | CASSLRTGDNYGYTF
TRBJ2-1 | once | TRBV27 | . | TGTGCCAGCAGTTTATCCGGGACCAATGAGCAGTTCTTC | CASSLSGTNEQFF
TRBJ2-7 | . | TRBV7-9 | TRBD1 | TGTGCCAGCAGTCCCCAGGGACAGATGAACTACGAGCAGTACTTC | CASSPQGQMNYEQYF
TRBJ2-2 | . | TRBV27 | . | TGTGCCAGCAACCCATGGGGCACCGGGGAGCTGTTTTTT | CASNPWGTGELFF
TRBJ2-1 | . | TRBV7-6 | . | TGTGCCAGCAGCTTACCCCAGGCGGAGCAGTTCTTC | CASSLPQAEQFF